This T cell receptor beta chain was observed in a study of T cell repertoires in cytomegalovirus infection. Across the whole study: Well-studied HLA-B-restricted epitopes and recently identified HLA-C-restricted epitopes of CMV were both used in the study. Signatures in public TCR beta sequences pointed to both CMV infection and matching HLA type.

The germline gives CDR1 SEHNR, CDR2 FQNEAQ (reference sequence). Trimming took 5 bases from V and 8 from J, leaving 16 bases between them. CDR3 length equals 15 residues. A remark on this clonotype: Its antigen is not identified.

MiXCR, run by TCRdb on the reads, gives a single entry per CDR3 protein. The sample carries around 900,000 distinct CDR3 sequences, roughly 31% recorded once. Whole-study results and caveats: The study found HLA-C-restricted CMV-specific TCR beta clonotypes dominating the ex vivo response. The cumulative frequency of public TCR beta families distinguished individuals who carried CMV together with the relevant HLA.

The sample was cultured CD8+ T cells from PBMCs, taken from culture after CMV antigen stimulation. This TCR was sampled from a human donor in good health (CMV status not recorded). Some clones in this sample may be carry-over from other donors' samples. V usage is TRBV7-9 and J usage is TRBJ1-6; possibly TRBD1 for D (5 bases). For the CDR3, the DNA is TGTGCCAGCAGCCCCCCGGGGGGGGGGTATTCACCCCTCCACTTT. The encoded protein is CASSPPGGGYSPLHF. The entire variable domain, with the rest obtained from reference TRBV7-9 and TRBJ1-6, is as follows: DTGVSQNPRHKITKRGQNVTFRCDPISEHNRLYWYRQTLGQGPEFLTYFQNEAQLEKSRLLSDRFSAERPKGSFSTLEIQRTEQGDSAMYLCASSPPGGGYSPLHFGNGTRLTVT.